A single sample gave rise to the 21 T cell receptor beta chains below, sequenced in a study of blood T cell repertoires in COVID-19. Assay used: immunoSEQ multiplex PCR; TCRdb lists only in-frame clones, some missing. The data hold about 230,000 clones, with roughly 81% observed a single time. The sample taken for sequencing was peripheral blood. These receptor sequences come from a man between 40 and 49 years old with acute or convalescent COVID-19.

This clone was seen a handful of times. V is TRBV5-1 and J is TRBJ1-1, with 10 nucleotides matching TRBD1. The CDR3 is made up of 15 amino acids. Germline V lookup: CDR1 SGHRS, CDR2 YFSETQ. With 4 bases clipped from V and 3 bases from J, the junction kept 6 bases outside the gene matches. The CDR3 protein is CASSPGTGVDTEAFF. CDR3 sequence (DNA): TGCGCCAGCAGCCCCGGGACAGGGGTAGACACTGAAGCTTTCTTT.

This chain joins TRBV7-2 and TRBJ2-3; a possible D gene is TRBD1 (6 bases). CDR3 length: 15 amino acids. V was trimmed by 5 bases and J by 6 bases, leaving 18 bases between them. Germline CDR1 is SGHTA and CDR2 is FQGNSA. CDR3: CASSRALGARDTQYF. The CDR3 DNA is TGTGCCAGCAGCCGGGCGTTGGGGGCGCGCGATACGCAGTATTTT.

This clone was seen just once. The chain has TRBV7-3 and TRBJ2-1; 8 bases align to TRBD2. The CDR3 totals 15 residues. CDR1 is SGHTA and CDR2 is FQGTGA in the germline V gene. V was pared by 1 base and J by 6 bases, with 5 bases of the junction left unmatched. CDR3 nucleotides: TGTGCCAGCAGCTTAATTCGCGGGGGGCGCAATGAGCAGTTCTTC. Protein: CASSLIRGGRNEQFF. Using reference TRBV7-3 and TRBJ2-1 for the parts outside the CDR3, the full variable domain is GAGVSQTPSNKVTEKGKYVELRCDPISGHTALYWYRQSLGQGPEFLIYFQGTGAADDSGLPNDRFFAVRPEGSVSTLKIQRTERGDSAVYLCASSLIRGGRNEQFFGPGTRLTVL.

The gene calls are TRBV3-1 (or the pseudogene TRBV3-2) and TRBJ1-2; unclear D gene. Trimming left V 2 bases short and J 4 bases short, with 8 bases between. The CDR3 loop spans 13 amino acids. CDR1 is LGHDT and CDR2 is YNNKEL in the germline V gene (reference sequence). CDR3 region: CASSQTESYGYTF. DNA of the CDR3: TGTGCCAGCAGCCAAACAGAATCCTATGGCTACACCTTC.

The chain uses TRBV6-1 and TRBJ1-5; D unresolved. The CDR3 spans 15 residues. CDR1 is MNHNS, CDR2 SASEGT, per germline. Trimming stripped 2 bases from V and 5 bases from J, with 13 bases between. The chain's CDR3 is CASSELDRSDQPQHF. The CDR3 bases are TGTGCCAGCAGTGAACTAGACCGGAGCGATCAGCCCCAGCATTTT.

The chain joins TRBV11-2 to TRBJ2-7; tentative D call: TRBD2 (5 bases). The V gene's germline CDR1 is SGHAT and CDR2 FQNNGV. This CDR3 is 16 amino acids long. The germline V and J ends were trimmed by 3 bases and 2 bases, with 17 bases remaining between them. The CDR3 loop is CASSLDPGYLTYEQYF. The CDR3 region has the DNA TGTGCCAGCAGCTTGGACCCGGGGTACCTGACCTACGAGCAGTACTTC.

The rearrangement uses TRBV12-1 and TRBJ2-3; the table gives TRBD2 as D, unverified against the DNA. TRBV12-1 is tagged as a pseudogene. This CDR3 contains 16 residues. CDR3 DNA sequence: TGTGCCAGCAGCTCCCCGGGACTAGGTTGCACAGATACGCAGTATTTT. It codes for CASSSPGLGCTDTQYF.

The CDR3 DNA reads TGTGCCAGCAGCCCTCGCGGAGTCGACACAGATACGCAGTATTTT. Translated, it gives CASSPRGVDTDTQYF. V is TRBV7-3 and J is TRBJ2-3; D gene ambiguous. V was clipped by 5 bases and J by 2 bases, with 14 bases between them. This CDR3 is 15 amino acids long. CDR1 and CDR2 (germline): SGHTA, FQGTGA. Using reference TRBV7-3 and TRBJ2-3 for the parts outside the CDR3, the full variable domain is GAGVSQTPSNKVTEKGKYVELRCDPISGHTALYWYRQSLGQGPEFLIYFQGTGAADDSGLPNDRFFAVRPEGSVSTLKIQRTERGDSAVYLCASSPRGVDTDTQYFGPGTRLTVL.

V is TRBV5-1 and J is TRBJ2-1; a possible D gene is TRBD2 (5 bases). Germline CDR1 is SGHRS and CDR2 is YFSETQ. The CDR3 has 14 residues. V was trimmed by 3 bases and J by 3 bases, leaving 10 bases between them. For the CDR3, the DNA is TGCGCCAGCAGCTCCGGACTCGGCTACAATGAGCAGTTCTTC. Translation gives CASSSGLGYNEQFF.

CDR3 nucleotides: TGCGCCAGCAGCTCAGGGGCATCGAACACCGGGGAGCTGTTTTTT. Translated: CASSSGASNTGELFF. The chain uses TRBV5-1 and TRBJ2-2; the D gene is possibly TRBD1 (6 bases). Trimming cost V 3 bases and J 0 bases, with 9 bases left between them. The CDR3 is 15 residues long. The V gene's germline CDR1 is SGHRS and CDR2 YFSETQ. The full variable domain, rest sourced from reference TRBV5-1 and TRBJ2-2, is KAGVTQTPRYLIKTRGQQVTLSCSPISGHRSVSWYQQTPGQGLQFLFEYFSETQRNKGNFPGRFSGRQFSNSRSEMNVSTLELGDSALYLCASSSGASNTGELFFGEGSRLTVL.

This CDR3 is CASSERTEAFF. The CDR3 DNA is TGTGCCAGCAGTGAGAGAACTGAAGCTTTCTTT. The chain has TRBV6-1 and TRBJ1-1; no reliable D call. Germline CDR1 is MNHNS and CDR2 is SASEGT. The CDR3 sequence is 11 residues long. V lost 3 bases, J lost 5 bases, and 4 bases lay in between.

V gene TRBV5-6 combines with J gene TRBJ1-4; possibly TRBD1 for D (6 bases). The CDR3 is 13 residues long. CDR1 SGHDT and CDR2 YYEEEE come from the germline V gene. Between the trimmed V and J ends, which lost 5 bases and 8 bases, there was a span of 13 bases. The CDR3 sequence is CASSGQIKEKLFF. The DNA of the CDR3 is TGTGCCAGCAGTGGACAGATTAAAGAAAAACTGTTTTTT.

V is TRBV7-8 and J is TRBJ1-2; 10 positions agree with TRBD1. Trimming at V came to 1 base and at J to 1 base, leaving 9 bases not matched to a gene. The CDR3 is 18 amino acids. The germline V gene encodes CDR1 SGHVS and CDR2 FQNEAQ. DNA for the CDR3: TGTGCCAGCAGCTTAGGGGACAGGGGTTTTTTGGGTAACTATGGCTACACCTTC. Translation gives CASSLGDRGFLGNYGYTF.

The chain combines TRBV4-2 with TRBJ2-3; D is perhaps TRBD1 (6 bases). Germline loops: CDR1 LGHNA, CDR2 YNFKEQ. This CDR3 has 16 amino acids. The V end lost 3 bases, the J end lost 4 bases, and 17 bases lay between the germline ends. CDR3 sequence: CASSHVLTGGSDTQYF. In DNA form, the CDR3 reads TGTGCCAGCAGCCATGTCCTGACAGGCGGGTCAGATACGCAGTATTTT.

The chain has TRBV5-1 and TRBJ2-7, with D possibly being TRBD2 (5 bases). Trimming removed 0 bases from V and 7 bases from J, with 8 bases in between. CDR1 and CDR2 from the germline V gene are SGHRS and YFSETQ. The CDR3 spans 12 residues. CDR3 DNA: TGCGCCAGCAGCTTGGACTGGAGGGAGCAGTACTTC. Amino acid sequence: CASSLDWREQYF.

This clone was found once. This rearrangement joins TRBV19 to TRBJ2-3, with 10 bases fitting TRBD2. From germline, CDR1 is LNHDA and CDR2 SQIVND (reference sequence). V shed 8 bases and J 1 base; nucleotides not matched to a gene: 0. This CDR3 contains 13 residues. The CDR3 DNA is TGTGCCAGTGGGACTAGCGGCACAGATACGCAGTATTTT. This sequence encodes CASGTSGTDTQYF.

This sequence joins TRBV19 and TRBJ2-1; 8 bases are a match to TRBD2. After removal of 2 bases from V and 7 bases from J, the junction contained 10 bases not matched to a gene. There are 16 residues in the CDR3. The germline gives CDR1 LNHDA, CDR2 SQIVND (reference sequence). The CDR3 coding sequence is TGTGCCAGTAGTATATCCCTAGCGGGCGCGGGGAATGAGCAGTTCTTC. Amino acid sequence: CASSISLAGAGNEQFF.

The chain carries TRBV9 and TRBJ1-1; possibly TRBD1 for D (6 bases). The CDR3 is 12 amino acids. CDR1 and CDR2 (germline): SGDLS, YYNGEE. The V end lost 5 bases, the J end lost 7 bases, and 12 bases lay between the germline ends. As DNA, the CDR3 is TGTGCCAGCAGGACAGGAAGGGGTGAAGCTTTCTTT. As protein: CASRTGRGEAFF.

This clone turned up a few times. This sequence joins TRBV25-1 and TRBJ2-7; weak D call: TRBD2 (6 bases). The CDR3 spans 14 residues. V was trimmed by 7 bases and J by 0 bases, leaving 13 bases between them. Per germline, CDR1 MGHDK and CDR2 SYGVNS. The CDR3 nucleotides read TGTGCCAGCATGGATTCCGGGAGCTCCTACGAGCAGTACTTC. It translates to CASMDSGSSYEQYF.

This chain uses TRBV7-9 with TRBJ1-4, with D hard to call. Trimming cost V 6 bases and J 0 bases, with 8 bases left between them. CDR3 length equals 14 residues. The germline CDR1 and CDR2 sequences are SEHNR and FQNEAQ (reference sequence). This CDR3 is CASREFATNEKLFF. The CDR3 bases are TGTGCCAGCAGGGAGTTTGCAACTAATGAAAAACTGTTTTTT.

The chain uses TRBV7-2 and TRBJ2-7; TRBD2 might be the D (6 bases). Trimming left V 1 base short and J 3 bases short, with 10 bases between. Germline CDR1 reads SGHTA; CDR2 reads FQGNSA. The CDR3 length is 14 residues. The CDR3 DNA is TGTGCCAGCAGCTTAGGGGACTTACTCTACGAGCAGTACTTC. Protein product: CASSLGDLLYEQYF.